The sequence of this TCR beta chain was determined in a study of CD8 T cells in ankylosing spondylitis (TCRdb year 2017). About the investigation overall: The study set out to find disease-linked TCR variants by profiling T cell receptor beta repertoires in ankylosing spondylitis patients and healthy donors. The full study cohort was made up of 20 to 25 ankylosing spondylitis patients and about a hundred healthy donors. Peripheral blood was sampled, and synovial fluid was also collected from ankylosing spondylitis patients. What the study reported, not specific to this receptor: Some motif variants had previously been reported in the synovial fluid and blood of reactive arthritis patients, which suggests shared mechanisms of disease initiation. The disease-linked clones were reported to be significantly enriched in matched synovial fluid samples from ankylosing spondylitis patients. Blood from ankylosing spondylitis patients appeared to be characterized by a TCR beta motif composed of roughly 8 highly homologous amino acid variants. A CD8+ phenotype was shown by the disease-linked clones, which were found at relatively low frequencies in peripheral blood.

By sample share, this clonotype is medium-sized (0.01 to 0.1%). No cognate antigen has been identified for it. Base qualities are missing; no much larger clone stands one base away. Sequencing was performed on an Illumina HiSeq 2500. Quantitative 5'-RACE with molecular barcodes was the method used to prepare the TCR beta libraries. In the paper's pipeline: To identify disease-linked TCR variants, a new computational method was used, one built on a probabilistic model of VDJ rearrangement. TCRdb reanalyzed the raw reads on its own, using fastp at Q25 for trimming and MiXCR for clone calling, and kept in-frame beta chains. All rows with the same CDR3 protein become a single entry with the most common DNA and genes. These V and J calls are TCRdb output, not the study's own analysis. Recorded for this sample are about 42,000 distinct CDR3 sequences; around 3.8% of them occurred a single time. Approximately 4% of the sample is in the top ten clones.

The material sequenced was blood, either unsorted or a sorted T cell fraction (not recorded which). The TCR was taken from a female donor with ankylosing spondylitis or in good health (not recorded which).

The DNA sequence is TGTGCCAGCAGCGTAGTTCCGGGCAGCGAGCGTTCTAAAGCTTTCTTT. Its translation is CASSVVPGSERSKAFF. The rearrangement joined TRBV9 to TRBJ1-1, with no confidently assigned D gene. There are 16 amino acids in the CDR3, from cysteine to phenylalanine inclusive. Here the CDR3 DNA is all that survives: 48 bases in frame from base 1. Trimming costs V 0 bases and J 9 bases, and their ends lie 21 bases apart. Looking up the germline V gene yields CDR1 SGDLS and CDR2 YYNGEE.